What follows is one T cell receptor beta chain and its context. Its antigen is still unknown. Assay: immunoSEQ multiplex PCR; the TCRdb copy retains only in-frame clones and omits some. The sample shows 95,000 to 150,000 clones, roughly 94% of them seen only once. The donors were part of the validation cohort of 120 subjects. That cohort was separate from the first cohort, which comprised fewer than 800 subjects. This specimen comes from a study of cytomegalovirus exposure and HLA in healthy donors. Turning to the study itself: The 100 to 150 validation repertoires matched the 650 to 850 first-cohort repertoires in platform, a later analysis reported.

CDR3 size: 14 residues. CDR1 is MNHEY and CDR2 is SMNVEV in the germline V gene (reference sequence). The V and J ends lost 5 bases and 7 bases, in that order; junction bases with no gene match: 3. Findings and caveats of the study: It was about 150 TCR beta chains that were listed as cytomegalovirus-associated. A few chains linked to CMV were shown in vitro to be specific for CMV antigens.

V and J are TRBV27 and TRBJ2-1; TRBD2 matches 12 bases. Sequenced material: PBMCs. The TCR was taken from a woman between 18 and 29 years old in good health and CMV-seronegative. CDR3 region: CASSRTSGINEQFF. As DNA, the CDR3 is TGTGCCAGCAGTAGGACTAGCGGGATTAATGAGCAGTTCTTC.